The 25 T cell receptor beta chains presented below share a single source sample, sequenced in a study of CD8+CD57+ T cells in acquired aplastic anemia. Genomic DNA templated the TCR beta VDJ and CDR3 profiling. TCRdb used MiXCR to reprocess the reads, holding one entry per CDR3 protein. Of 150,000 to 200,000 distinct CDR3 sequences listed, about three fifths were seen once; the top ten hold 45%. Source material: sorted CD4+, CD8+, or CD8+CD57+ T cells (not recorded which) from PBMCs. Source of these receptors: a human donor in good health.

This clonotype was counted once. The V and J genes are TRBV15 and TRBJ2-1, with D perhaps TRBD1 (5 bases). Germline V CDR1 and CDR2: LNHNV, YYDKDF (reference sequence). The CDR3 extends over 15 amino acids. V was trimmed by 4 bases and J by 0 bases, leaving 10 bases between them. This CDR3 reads CATSIWGSSYNEQFF. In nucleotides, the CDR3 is TGTGCCACCAGCATTTGGGGCAGCTCCTACAATGAGCAGTTCTTC.

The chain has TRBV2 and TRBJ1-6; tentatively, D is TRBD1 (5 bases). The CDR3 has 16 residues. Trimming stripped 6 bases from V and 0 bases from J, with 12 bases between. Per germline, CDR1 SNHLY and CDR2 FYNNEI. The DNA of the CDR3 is TGTGCCAGCAGCTCACAGGTCAGCTCCTATAATTCACCCCTCCACTTT. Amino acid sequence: CASSSQVSSYNSPLHF.

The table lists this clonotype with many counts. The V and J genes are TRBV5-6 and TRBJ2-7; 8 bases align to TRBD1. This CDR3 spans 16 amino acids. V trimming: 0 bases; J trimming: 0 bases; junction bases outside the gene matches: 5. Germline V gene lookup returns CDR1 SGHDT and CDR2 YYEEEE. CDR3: CASSLGAGTGSYEQYF. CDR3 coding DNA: TGTGCCAGCAGCTTGGGGGCCGGGACAGGCTCCTACGAGCAGTACTTC. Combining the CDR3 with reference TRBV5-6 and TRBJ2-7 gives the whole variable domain DAGVTQSPTHLIKTRGQQVTLRCSPKSGHDTVSWYQQALGQGPQFIFQYYEEEERQRGNFPDRFSGHQFPNYSSELNVNALLLGDSALYLCASSLGAGTGSYEQYFGPGTRLTVT.

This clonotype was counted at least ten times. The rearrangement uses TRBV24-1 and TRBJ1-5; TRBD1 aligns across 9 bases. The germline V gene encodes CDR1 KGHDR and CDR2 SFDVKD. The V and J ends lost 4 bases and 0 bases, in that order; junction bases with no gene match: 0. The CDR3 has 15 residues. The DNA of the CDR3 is TGTGCCACCAGTGAGGGACAGGGTAGCAATCAGCCCCAGCATTTT. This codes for CATSEGQGSNQPQHF.

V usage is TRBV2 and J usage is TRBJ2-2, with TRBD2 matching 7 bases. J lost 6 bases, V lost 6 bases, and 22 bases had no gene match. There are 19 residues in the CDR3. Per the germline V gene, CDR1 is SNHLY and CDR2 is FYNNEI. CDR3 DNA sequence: TGTGCCAGCAGCGTAGCAAAAGTAGCGGGCTACTTGGGGGCCGGGGAGCTGTTTTTT. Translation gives CASSVAKVAGYLGAGELFF. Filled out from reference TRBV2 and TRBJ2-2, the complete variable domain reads EPEVTQTPSHQVTQMGQEVILRCVPISNHLYFYWYRQILGQKVEFLVSFYNNEISEKSEIFDDQFSVERPDGSNFTLKIRSTKLEDSAMYFCASSVAKVAGYLGAGELFFGEGSRLTVL.

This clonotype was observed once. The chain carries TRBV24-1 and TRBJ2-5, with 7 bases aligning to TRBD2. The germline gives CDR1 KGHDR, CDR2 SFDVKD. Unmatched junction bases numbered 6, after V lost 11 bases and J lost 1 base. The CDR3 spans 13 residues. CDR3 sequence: CASTSGTQETQYF. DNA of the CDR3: TGTGCCAGCACAAGCGGGACCCAAGAGACCCAGTACTTC.

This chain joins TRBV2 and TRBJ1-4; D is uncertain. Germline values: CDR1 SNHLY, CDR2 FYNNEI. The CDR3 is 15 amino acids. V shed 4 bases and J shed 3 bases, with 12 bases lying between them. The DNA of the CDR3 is TGTGCCAGCAGTGCTAGCGTTGACGCTAATGAAAAACTGTTTTTT. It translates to CASSASVDANEKLFF.

CDR3 nucleotides: TGTGCCAGCAGCTTAAGTTGGACTAGCGGCTCCTACGAGCAGTACTTC. The encoded protein is CASSLSWTSGSYEQYF. The rearrangement joins TRBV7-9 to TRBJ2-7; 10 bases are a match to TRBD2. CDR3 length: 16 residues. V gave up 2 bases and J gave up 0 bases; unmatched junction bases: 4. Looked up from germline, CDR1 is SEHNR and CDR2 is FQNEAQ (reference sequence).

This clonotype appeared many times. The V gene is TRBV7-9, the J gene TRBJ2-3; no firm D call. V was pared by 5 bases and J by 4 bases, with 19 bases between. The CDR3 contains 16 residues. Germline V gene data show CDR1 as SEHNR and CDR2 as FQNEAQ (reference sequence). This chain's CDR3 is CASSPPLGLSSDTQYF. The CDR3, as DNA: TGTGCCAGCAGCCCCCCCCTAGGTCTCTCGTCAGATACGCAGTATTTT.

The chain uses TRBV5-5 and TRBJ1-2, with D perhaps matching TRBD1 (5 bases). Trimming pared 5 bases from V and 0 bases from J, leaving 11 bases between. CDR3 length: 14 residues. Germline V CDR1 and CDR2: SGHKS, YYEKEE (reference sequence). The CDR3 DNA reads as TGTGCCAGCAGTTTCGACAGACCTAACTATGGCTACACCTTC. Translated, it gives CASSFDRPNYGYTF.

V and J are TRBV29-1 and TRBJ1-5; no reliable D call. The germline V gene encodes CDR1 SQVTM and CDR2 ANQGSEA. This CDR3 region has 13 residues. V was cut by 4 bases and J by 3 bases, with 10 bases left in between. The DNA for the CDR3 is TGCAGCGTTGCCGTAAGGGACAATCAGCCCCAGCATTTT. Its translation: CSVAVRDNQPQHF.

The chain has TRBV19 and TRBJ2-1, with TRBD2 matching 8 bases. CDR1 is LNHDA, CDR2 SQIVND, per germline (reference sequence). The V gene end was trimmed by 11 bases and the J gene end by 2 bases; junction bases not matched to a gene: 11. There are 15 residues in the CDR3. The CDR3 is CASRREGPTYNEQFF. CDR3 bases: TGTGCCTCTCGACGGGAGGGCCCCACCTACAATGAGCAGTTCTTC. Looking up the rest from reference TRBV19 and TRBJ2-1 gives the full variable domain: DGGITQSPKYLFRKEGQNVTLSCEQNLNHDAMYWYRQDPGQGLRLIYYSQIVNDFQKGDIAEGYSVSREKKESFPLTVTSAQKNPTAFYLCASRREGPTYNEQFFGPGTRLTVL.

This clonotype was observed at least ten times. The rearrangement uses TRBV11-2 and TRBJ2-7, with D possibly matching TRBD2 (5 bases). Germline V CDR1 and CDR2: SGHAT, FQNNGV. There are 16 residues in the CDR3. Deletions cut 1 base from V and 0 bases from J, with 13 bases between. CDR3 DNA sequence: TGTGCCAGCAGCTTAGGCGGGCCGAGGAGCTCCTACGAGCAGTACTTC. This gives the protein CASSLGGPRSSYEQYF.

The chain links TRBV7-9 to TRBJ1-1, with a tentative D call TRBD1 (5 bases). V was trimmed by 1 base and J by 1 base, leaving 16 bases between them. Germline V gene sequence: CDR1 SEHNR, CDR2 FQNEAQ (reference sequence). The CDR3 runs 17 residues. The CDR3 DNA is TGTGCCAGCAGCTTAGGACTAGGCACAGGACGGAACACTGAAGCTTTCTTT. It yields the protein CASSLGLGTGRNTEAFF.

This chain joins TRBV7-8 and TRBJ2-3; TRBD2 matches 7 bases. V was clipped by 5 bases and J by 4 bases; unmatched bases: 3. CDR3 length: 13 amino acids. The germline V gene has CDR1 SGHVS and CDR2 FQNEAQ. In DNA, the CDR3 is TGTGCCAGCAGCCCTGGACTAGCAGATACGCAGTATTTT. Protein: CASSPGLADTQYF.

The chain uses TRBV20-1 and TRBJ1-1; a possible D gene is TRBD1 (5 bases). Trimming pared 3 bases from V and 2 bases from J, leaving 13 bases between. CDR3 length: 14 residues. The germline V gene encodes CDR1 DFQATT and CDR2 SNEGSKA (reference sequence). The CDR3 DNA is TGCAGTGCTAGGGAGGGGTCAGTTAACACTGAAGCTTTCTTT. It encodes CSAREGSVNTEAFF.

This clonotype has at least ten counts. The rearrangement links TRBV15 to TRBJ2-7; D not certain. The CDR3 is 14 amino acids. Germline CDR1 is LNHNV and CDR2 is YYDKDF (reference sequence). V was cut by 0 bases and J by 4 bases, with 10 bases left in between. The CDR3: CATSRDLKDYEQYF. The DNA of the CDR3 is TGTGCCACCAGCAGAGATTTGAAGGATTACGAGCAGTACTTC.

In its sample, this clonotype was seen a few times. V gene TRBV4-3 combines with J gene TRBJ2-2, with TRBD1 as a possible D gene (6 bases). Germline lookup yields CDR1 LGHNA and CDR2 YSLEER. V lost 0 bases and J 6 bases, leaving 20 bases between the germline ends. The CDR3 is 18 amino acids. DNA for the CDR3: TGCGCCAGCAGCCAAGATTACAGGGAATCGTTCGGGCCCGGGGAGCTGTTTTTT. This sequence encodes CASSQDYRESFGPGELFF.

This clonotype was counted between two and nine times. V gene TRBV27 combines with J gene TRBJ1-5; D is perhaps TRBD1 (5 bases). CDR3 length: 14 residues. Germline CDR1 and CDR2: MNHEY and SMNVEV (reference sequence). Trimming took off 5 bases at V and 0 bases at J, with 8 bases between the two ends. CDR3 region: CASSDSYSNQPQHF. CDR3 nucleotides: TGTGCCAGCAGTGACAGTTATAGCAATCAGCCCCAGCATTTT.

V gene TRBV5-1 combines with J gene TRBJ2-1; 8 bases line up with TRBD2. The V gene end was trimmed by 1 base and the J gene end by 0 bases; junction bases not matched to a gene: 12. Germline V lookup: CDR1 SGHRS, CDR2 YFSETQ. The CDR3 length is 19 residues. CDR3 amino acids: CASSLFISGEASSYNEQFF. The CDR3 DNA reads TGCGCCAGCAGCTTGTTCATTAGCGGGGAGGCAAGCTCCTACAATGAGCAGTTCTTC.

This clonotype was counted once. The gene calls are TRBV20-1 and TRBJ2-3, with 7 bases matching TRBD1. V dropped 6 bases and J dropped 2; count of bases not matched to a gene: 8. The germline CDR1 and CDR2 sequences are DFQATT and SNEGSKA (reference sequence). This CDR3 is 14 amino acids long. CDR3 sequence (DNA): TGCAGTGCCACACGACAGGGCATCACAGATACGCAGTATTTT. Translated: CSATRQGITDTQYF.

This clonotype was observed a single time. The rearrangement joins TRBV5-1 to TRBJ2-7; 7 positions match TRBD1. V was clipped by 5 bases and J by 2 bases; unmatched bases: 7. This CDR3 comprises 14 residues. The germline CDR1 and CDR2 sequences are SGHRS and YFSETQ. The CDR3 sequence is CASRPGTDPYEQYF. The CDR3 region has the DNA TGCGCCAGCAGACCTGGGACAGACCCCTACGAGCAGTACTTC.

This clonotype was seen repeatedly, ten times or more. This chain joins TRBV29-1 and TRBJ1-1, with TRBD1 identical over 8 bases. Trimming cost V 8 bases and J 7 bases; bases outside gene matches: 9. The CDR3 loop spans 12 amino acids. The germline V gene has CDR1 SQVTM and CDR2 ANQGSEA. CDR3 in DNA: TGCAGCACACCCGGGACAGGTCTTGAAGCTTTCTTT. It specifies CSTPGTGLEAFF.

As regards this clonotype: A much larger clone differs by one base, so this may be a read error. The CDR3: CASSFGKYNEQSF. As DNA, the CDR3 is TGTGCCAGCAGTTTCGGCAAGTACAATGAGCAGTCCTTC. This sequence joins TRBV6-5 and TRBJ2-1; no definite D call. The CDR3 loop spans 13 amino acids. The germline V gene encodes CDR1 MNHEY and CDR2 SVGAGI.

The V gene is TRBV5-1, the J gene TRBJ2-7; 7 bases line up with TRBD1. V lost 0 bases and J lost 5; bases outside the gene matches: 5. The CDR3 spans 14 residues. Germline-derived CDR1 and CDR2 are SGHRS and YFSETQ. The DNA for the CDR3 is TGCGCCAGCAGCTTGGAGGACAGGCCCAACGAGCAGTACTTC. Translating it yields CASSLEDRPNEQYF.